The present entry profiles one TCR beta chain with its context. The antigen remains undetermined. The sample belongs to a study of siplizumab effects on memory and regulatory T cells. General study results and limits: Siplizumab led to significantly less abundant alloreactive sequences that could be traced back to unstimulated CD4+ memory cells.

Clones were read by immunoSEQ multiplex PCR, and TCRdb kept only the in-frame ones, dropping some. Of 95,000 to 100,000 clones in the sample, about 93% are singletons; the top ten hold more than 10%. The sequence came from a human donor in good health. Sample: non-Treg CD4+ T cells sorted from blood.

This chain's CDR3 is CASSLGRQGETDTQYF. CDR3 sequence (DNA): TGCGCCAGCAGCTTGGGGCGACAGGGGGAGACAGATACGCAGTATTTT. This rearrangement joins TRBV5-1 to TRBJ2-3, with 9 bases that match TRBD1. Germline V lookup: CDR1 SGHRS, CDR2 YFSETQ. The V gene end was trimmed by 0 bases and the J gene end by 3 bases; junction bases not matched to a gene: 5. The CDR3 is 16 residues long.